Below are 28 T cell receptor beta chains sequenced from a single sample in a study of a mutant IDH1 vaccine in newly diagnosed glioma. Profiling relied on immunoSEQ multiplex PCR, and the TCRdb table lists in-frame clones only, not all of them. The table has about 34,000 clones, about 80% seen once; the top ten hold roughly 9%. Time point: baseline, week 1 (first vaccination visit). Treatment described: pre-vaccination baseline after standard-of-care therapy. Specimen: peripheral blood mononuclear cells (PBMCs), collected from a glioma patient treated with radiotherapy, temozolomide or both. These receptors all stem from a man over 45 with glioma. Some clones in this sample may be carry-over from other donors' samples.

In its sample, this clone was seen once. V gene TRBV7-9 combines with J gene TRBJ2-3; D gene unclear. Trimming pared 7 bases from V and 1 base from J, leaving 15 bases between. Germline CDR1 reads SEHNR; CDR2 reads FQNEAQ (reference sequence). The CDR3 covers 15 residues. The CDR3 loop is CASKISFLGTDTQYF. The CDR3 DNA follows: TGTGCCAGCAAAATTTCTTTCTTGGGCACAGATACGCAGTATTTT.

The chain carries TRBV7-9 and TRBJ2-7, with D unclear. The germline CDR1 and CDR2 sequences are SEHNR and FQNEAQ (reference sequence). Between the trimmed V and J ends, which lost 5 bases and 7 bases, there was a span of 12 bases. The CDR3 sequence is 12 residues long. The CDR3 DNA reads TGTGCCAGCAGCCCGACGGGTGCTGAGCAGTACTTC. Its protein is CASSPTGAEQYF. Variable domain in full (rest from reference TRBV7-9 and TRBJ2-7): DTGVSQNPRHKITKRGQNVTFRCDPISEHNRLYWYRQTLGQGPEFLTYFQNEAQLEKSRLLSDRFSAERPKGSFSTLEIQRTEQGDSAMYLCASSPTGAEQYFGPGTRLTVT.

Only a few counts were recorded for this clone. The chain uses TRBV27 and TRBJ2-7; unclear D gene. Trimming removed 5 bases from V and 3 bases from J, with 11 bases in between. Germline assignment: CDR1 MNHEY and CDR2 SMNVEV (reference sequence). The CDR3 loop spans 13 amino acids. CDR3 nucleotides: TGTGCCAGCAGTGCGGCCCTTTACTACGAGCAGTACTTC. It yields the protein CASSAALYYEQYF.

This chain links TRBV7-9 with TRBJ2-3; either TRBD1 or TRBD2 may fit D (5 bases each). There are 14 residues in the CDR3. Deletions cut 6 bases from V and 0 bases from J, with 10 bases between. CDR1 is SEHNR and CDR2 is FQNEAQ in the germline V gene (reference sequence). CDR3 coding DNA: TGTGCCAGCAGGGGACGGAGAAGCACAGATACGCAGTATTTT. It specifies CASRGRRSTDTQYF.

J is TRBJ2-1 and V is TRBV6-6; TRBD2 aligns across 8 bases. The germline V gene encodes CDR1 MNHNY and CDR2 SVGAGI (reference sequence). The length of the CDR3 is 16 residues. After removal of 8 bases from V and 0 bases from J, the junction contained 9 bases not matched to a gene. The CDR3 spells CASWRERGFSYNEQFF. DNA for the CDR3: TGTGCCAGCTGGAGAGAGCGGGGGTTCTCCTACAATGAGCAGTTCTTC.

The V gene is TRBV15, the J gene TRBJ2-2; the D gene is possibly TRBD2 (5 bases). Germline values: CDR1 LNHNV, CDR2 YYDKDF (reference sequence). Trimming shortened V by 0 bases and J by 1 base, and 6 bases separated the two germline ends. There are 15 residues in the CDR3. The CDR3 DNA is TGTGCCACCAGCAGAGAGAGCGGGAACACCGGGGAGCTGTTTTTT. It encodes CATSRESGNTGELFF.

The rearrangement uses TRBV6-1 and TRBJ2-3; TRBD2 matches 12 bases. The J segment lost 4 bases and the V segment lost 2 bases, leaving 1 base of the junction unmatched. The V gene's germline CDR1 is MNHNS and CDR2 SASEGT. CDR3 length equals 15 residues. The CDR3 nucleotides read TGTGCCAGCAGTGAACTAGCGGGGGGGCCAGATACGCAGTATTTT. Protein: CASSELAGGPDTQYF.

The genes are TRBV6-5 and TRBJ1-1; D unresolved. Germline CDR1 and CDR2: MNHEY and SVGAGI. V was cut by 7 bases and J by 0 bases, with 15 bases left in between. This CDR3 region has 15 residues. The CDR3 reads CASNRDGRMNTEAFF. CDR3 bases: TGTGCCAGCAATCGGGATGGAAGGATGAACACTGAAGCTTTCTTT.

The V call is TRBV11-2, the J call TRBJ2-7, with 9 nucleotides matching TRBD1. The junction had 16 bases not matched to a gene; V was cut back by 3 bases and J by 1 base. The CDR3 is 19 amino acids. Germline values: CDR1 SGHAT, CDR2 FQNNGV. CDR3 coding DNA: TGTGCCAGCAGCTTCCCTATTTCCGATTACAGGGGGCAGTCCTACGAGCAGTACTTC. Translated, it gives CASSFPISDYRGQSYEQYF.

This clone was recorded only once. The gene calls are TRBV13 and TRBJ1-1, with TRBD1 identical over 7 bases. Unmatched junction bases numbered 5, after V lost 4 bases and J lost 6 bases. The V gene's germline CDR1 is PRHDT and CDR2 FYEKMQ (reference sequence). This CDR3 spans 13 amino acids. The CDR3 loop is CASSSETGPEAFF. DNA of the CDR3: TGTGCCAGCAGCTCCGAGACAGGGCCTGAAGCTTTCTTT.

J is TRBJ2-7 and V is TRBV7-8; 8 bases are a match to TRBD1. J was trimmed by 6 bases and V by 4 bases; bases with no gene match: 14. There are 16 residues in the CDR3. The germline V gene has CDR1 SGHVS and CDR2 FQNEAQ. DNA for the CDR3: TGTGCCAGCAGCTCCGAGCCGGGACAGGACGCCGCCGAGCAGTACTTC. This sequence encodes CASSSEPGQDAAEQYF. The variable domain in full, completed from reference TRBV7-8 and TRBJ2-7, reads GAGVSQSPRYKVAKRGQDVALRCDPISGHVSLFWYQQALGQGPEFLTYFQNEAQLDKSGLPSDRFFAERPEGSVSTLKIQRTQQEDSAVYLCASSSEPGQDAAEQYFGPGTRLTVT.

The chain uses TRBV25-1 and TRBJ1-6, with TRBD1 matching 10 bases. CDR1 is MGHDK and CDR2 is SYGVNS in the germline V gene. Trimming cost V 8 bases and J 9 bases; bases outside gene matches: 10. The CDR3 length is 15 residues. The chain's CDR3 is CASSTRDRGSSPLHF. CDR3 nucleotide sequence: TGTGCCAGCTCTACGAGGGACAGGGGAAGTTCACCCCTCCACTTT. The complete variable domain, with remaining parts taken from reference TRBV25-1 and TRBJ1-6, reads EADIYQTPRYLVIGTGKKITLECSQTMGHDKMYWYQQDPGMELHLIHYSYGVNSTEKGDLSSESTVSRIRTEHFPLTLESARPSHTSQYLCASSTRDRGSSPLHFGNGTRLTVT.

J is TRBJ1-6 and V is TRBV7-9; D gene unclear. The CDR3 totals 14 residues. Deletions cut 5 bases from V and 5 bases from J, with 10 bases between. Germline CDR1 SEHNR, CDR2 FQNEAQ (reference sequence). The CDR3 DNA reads TGTGCCAGCAGCCTCGGGGTAAATAATTCACCCCTCCACTTT. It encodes CASSLGVNNSPLHF.

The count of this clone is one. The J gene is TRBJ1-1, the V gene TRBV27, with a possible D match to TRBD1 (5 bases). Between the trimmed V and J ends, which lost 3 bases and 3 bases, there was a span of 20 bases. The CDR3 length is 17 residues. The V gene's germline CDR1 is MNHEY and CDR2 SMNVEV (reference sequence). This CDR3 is CASSFGRGGAGYTEAFF. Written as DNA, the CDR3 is TGTGCCAGCAGTTTTGGGAGGGGCGGGGCGGGCTACACTGAAGCTTTCTTT.

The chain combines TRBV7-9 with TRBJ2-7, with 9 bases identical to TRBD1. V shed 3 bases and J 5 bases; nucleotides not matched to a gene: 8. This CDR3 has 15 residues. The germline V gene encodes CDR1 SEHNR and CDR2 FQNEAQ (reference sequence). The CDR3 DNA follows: TGTGCCAGCAGCTTGATTCGACAGGGGGGGGACGAGCAGTACTTC. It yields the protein CASSLIRQGGDEQYF.

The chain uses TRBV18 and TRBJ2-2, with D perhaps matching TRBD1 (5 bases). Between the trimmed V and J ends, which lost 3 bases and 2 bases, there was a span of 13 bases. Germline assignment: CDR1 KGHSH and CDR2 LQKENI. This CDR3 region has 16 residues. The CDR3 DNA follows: TGTGCCAGCTCACCTTCTCTCGGACAAAACACCGGGGAGCTGTTTTTT. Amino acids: CASSPSLGQNTGELFF.

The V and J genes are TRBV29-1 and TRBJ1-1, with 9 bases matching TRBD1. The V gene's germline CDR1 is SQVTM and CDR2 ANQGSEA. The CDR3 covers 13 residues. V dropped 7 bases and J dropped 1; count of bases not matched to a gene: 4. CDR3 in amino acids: CSDDRGANTEAFF. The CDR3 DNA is TGCAGCGACGACAGGGGGGCGAACACTGAAGCTTTCTTT.

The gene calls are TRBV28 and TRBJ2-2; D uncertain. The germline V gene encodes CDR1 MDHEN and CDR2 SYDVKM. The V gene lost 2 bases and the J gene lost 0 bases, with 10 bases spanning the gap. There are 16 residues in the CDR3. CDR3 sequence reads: CASSLISLANTGELFF. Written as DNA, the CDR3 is TGTGCCAGCAGTTTAATCAGTTTGGCGAACACCGGGGAGCTGTTTTTT.

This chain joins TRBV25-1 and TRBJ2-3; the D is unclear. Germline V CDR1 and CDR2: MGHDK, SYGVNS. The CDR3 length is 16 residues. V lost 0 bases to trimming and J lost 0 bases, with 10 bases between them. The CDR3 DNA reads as TGTGCCAGCAGTGAATATATTGGAGTTAGCACAGATACGCAGTATTTT. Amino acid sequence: CASSEYIGVSTDTQYF.

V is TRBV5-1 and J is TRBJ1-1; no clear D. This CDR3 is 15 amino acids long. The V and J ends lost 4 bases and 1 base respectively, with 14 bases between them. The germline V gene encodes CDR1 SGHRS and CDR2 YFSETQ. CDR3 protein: CASSRLGNRNTEAFF. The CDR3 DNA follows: TGCGCCAGCAGCCGATTGGGGAACAGGAACACTGAAGCTTTCTTT.

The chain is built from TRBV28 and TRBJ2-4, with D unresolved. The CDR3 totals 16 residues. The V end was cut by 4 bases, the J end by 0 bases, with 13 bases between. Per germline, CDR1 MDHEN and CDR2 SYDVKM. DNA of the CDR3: TGTGCCAGCAGTTCCACCAGCGTTCTAGCCAAAAACATTCAGTACTTC. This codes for CASSSTSVLAKNIQYF.

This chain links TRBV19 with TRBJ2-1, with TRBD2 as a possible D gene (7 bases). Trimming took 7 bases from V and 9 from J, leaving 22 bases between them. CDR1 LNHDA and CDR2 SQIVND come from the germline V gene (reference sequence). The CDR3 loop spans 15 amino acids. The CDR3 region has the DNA TGTGCCAGTACCCCGTTTGGTGGGAGGGGGAGTGAGCAGTTCTTC. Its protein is CASTPFGGRGSEQFF.

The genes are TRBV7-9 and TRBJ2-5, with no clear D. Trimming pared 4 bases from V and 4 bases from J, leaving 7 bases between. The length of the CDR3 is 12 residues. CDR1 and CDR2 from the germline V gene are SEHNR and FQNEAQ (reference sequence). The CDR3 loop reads CASSSMGETQYF. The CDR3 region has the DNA TGTGCCAGCAGCTCAATGGGAGAGACCCAGTACTTC.

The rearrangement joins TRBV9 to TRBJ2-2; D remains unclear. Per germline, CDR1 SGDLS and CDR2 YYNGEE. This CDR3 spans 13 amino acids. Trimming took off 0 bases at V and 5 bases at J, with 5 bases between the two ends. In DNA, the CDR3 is TGTGCCAGCAGCGTAGGGGTTACCGGGGAGCTGTTTTTT. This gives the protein CASSVGVTGELFF.

In DNA form, the CDR3 reads TGTGCCAGCAGCCCCGGGGGACAGGTTGGCTCCTACGAGCAGTACTTC. Encoded protein: CASSPGGQVGSYEQYF. The rearrangement links TRBV9 to TRBJ2-7, with 8 positions matching TRBD1. V dropped 4 bases and J dropped 0; count of bases not matched to a gene: 9. This CDR3 spans 16 amino acids. Per germline, CDR1 SGDLS and CDR2 YYNGEE.

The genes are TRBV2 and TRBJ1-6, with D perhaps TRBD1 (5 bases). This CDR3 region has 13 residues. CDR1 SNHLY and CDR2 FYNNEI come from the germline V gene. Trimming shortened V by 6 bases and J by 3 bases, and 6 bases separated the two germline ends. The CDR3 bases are TGTGCCAGCAGGGACAACTATAATTCACCCCTCCACTTT. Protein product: CASRDNYNSPLHF.

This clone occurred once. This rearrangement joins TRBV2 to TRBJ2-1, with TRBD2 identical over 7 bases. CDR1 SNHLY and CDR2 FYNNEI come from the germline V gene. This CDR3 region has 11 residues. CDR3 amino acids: CAGEGYNEQFF. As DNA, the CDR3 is TGTGCGGGGGAGGGATACAATGAGCAGTTCTTC. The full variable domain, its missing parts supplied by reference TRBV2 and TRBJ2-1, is EPEVTQTPSHQVTQMGQEVILRCVPISNHLYFYWYRQILGQKVEFLVSFYNNEISEKSEIFDDQFSVERPDGSNFTLKIRSTKLEDSAMYFCAGEGYNEQFFGPGTRLTVL.

In DNA form, the CDR3 reads TGTGCCAGCAGCCGGACAGGGAGGGGAGAGACCCAGTACTTC. Amino acid sequence: CASSRTGRGETQYF. This chain uses TRBV5-6 with TRBJ2-5; perhaps TRBD1 as D (8 bases). Germline assignment: CDR1 SGHDT and CDR2 YYEEEE. The V end lost 4 bases, the J end lost 4 bases, and 14 bases lay between the germline ends. CDR3 size: 14 residues.